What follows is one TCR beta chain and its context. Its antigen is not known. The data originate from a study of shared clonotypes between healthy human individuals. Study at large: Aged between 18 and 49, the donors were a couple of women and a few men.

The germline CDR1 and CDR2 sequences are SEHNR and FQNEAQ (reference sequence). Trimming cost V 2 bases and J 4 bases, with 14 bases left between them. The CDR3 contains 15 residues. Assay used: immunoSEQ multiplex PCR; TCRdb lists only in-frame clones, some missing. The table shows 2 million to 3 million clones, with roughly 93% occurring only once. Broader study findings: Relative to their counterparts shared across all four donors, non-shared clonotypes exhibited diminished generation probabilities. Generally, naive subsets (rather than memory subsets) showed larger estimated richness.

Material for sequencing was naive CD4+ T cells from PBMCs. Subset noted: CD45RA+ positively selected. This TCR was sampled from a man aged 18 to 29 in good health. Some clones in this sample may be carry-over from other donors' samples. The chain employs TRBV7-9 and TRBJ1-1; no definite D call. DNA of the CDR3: TGTGCCAGCAGCTTACCCCTCCCGGGCATCACTGAAGCTTTCTTT. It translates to CASSLPLPGITEAFF.